Listed below are T cell receptor beta chains from one sample, sequenced in a study of human T cells and chemical hapten exposure. TCRdb passed the RACE reads through MiXCR, listing each CDR3 protein once. The repertoire consists of approximately 400,000 distinct CDR3 sequences, with roughly 5.3% occurring once and the leading ten covering 2.5% to 3%. Here the sequenced sample was whole blood, taken in connection with sensitization to the hapten diphenylcyclopropenone (DPC). The source is a woman aged 45-60 years with alopecia areata. Some clones in this sample may be carry-over from other donors' samples. CDR3s leave out the opening cysteine and the closing phenylalanine or tryptophan. Each record gives: CDR3 length, V gene, CDR3 protein.

cdr3_length: 13
v_call: TRBV9
cdr3_aa: ASSGTSGRAVEQF

cdr3_length: 12
v_call: TRBV5-4
cdr3_aa: ASSDPRVPYEQY

cdr3_length: 12
v_call: TRBV13
cdr3_aa: ASSLIEVSETQY

cdr3_length: 12
v_call: TRBV6-1
cdr3_aa: ASSERGTYNEQF

cdr3_length: 14
v_call: TRBV5-1
cdr3_aa: ASSLARGTGGTEAF

cdr3_length: 13
v_call: TRBV3-1
cdr3_aa: ASSPWDGTFNEQF

cdr3_length: 11
v_call: TRBV29-1
cdr3_aa: SVRGGAGETQY

cdr3_length: 10
v_call: TRBV14
cdr3_aa: ASSPTGRVAF

cdr3_length: 14
v_call: TRBV7-2
cdr3_aa: ASSISQQRGYNEQF

cdr3_length: 12
v_call: TRBV20-1
cdr3_aa: SASEWGGHDTQY

cdr3_length: 13
v_call: TRBV18
cdr3_aa: ASSGQGASTDTQY

cdr3_length: 10
v_call: TRBV10-2
cdr3_aa: ASSARGDGYT

cdr3_length: 10
v_call: TRBV10-3
cdr3_aa: AISESRSHKF

cdr3_length: 12
v_call: TRBV5-1
cdr3_aa: ASKVGTASYEQY

cdr3_length: 13
v_call: TRBV7-6
cdr3_aa: ASSPEGYMNTEAF

cdr3_length: 13
v_call: TRBV2
cdr3_aa: ASKQGTSGANVLT

cdr3_length: 13
v_call: TRBV3-1
cdr3_aa: ASSQERRGQETQY

cdr3_length: 14
v_call: TRBV12-3/TRBV12-4
cdr3_aa: ASGALGPGSNQPQH

cdr3_length: 13
v_call: TRBV29-1
cdr3_aa: SVDGTASGANVLT

cdr3_length: 14
v_call: TRBV4-1
cdr3_aa: ASSQVASGGYNEQF

cdr3_length: 14
v_call: TRBV28
cdr3_aa: ASSFSLRAVSYEQY

cdr3_length: 14
v_call: TRBV6-6
cdr3_aa: ASSSSKRQRDQPQH

cdr3_length: 13
v_call: TRBV29-1
cdr3_aa: SVELSERNTYEQY

cdr3_length: 14
v_call: TRBV9
cdr3_aa: ASSPSGRQSNSPLH

cdr3_length: 12
v_call: TRBV30
cdr3_aa: AWGRGGSSDTQY

cdr3_length: 10
v_call: TRBV15
cdr3_aa: ATSPIGETQY

cdr3_length: 11
v_call: TRBV20-1
cdr3_aa: SARQNSGGGQF

cdr3_length: 13
v_call: TRBV7-2
cdr3_aa: ASSLPSGIGETQY

cdr3_length: 11
v_call: TRBV7-2
cdr3_aa: ASSLARLDTQY

cdr3_length: 12
v_call: TRBV28
cdr3_aa: ATTRGAITYEQY

cdr3_length: 12
v_call: TRBV7-2
cdr3_aa: ASSLVSNGGSEY

cdr3_length: 11
v_call: TRBV6-1
cdr3_aa: ASRFLRTDTQY

cdr3_length: 13
v_call: TRBV3-1
cdr3_aa: ASSQDKLAGGEQY

cdr3_length: 12
v_call: TRBV5-1
cdr3_aa: ASSSLQGTYGYT

cdr3_length: 12
v_call: TRBV19
cdr3_aa: ASRRGDGANVLT

cdr3_length: 13
v_call: TRBV3-1
cdr3_aa: ASSQGMLSFYEQY

cdr3_length: 10
v_call: TRBV11-2
cdr3_aa: ASTTSSYEQY

cdr3_length: 13
v_call: TRBV28
cdr3_aa: ASSGPGTGGETQY

cdr3_length: 11
v_call: TRBV3-1
cdr3_aa: ASSQGYTDTQY

cdr3_length: 13
v_call: TRBV12-3/TRBV12-4
cdr3_aa: ASSGGQGKAETQY

cdr3_length: 11
v_call: TRBV10-1
cdr3_aa: ASSDGGTGELF

cdr3_length: 13
v_call: TRBV6-5
cdr3_aa: ASRSSGAVYNEQF